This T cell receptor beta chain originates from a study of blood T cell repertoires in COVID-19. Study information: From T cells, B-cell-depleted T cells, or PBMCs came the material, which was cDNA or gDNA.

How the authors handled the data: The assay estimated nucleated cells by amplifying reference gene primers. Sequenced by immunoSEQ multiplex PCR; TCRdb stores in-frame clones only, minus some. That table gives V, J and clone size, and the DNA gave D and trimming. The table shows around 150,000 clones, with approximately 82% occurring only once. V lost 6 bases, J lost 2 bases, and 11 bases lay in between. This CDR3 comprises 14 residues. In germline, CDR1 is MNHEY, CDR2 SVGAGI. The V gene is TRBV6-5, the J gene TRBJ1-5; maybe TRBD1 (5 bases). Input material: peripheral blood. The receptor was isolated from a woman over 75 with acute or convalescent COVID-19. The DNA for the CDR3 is TGTGCCAGCAGCTCGTGGGGGGGCAATCAGCCCCAGCATTTT. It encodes CASSSWGGNQPQHF.